Here is one T cell receptor (beta chain) with its context. A multiplex PCR was run with 60 Vbeta primers and 13 Jbeta primers. Sequenced by immunoSEQ multiplex PCR; TCRdb stores in-frame clones only, minus some. Here the sample table reports about 78,000 clones. These data are taken from a study of cytomegalovirus exposure and HLA in healthy donors. Germline V lookup: CDR1 SGDLS, CDR2 YYNGEE. This CDR3 comprises 14 residues. Trimming removed 4 bases at V and 5 bases at J, with 15 bases between. This clonotype was sampled from a female donor in good health and CMV-seropositive. The chain combines TRBV9 with TRBJ2-5, with a tentative D call TRBD1 (6 bases). The sample comprised PBMCs. CDR3 in amino acids: CASSPRTERETQYF. The CDR3 DNA reads as TGTGCCAGCAGCCCACGGACAGAGAGGGAGACCCAGTACTTC. The full variable domain, with the rest looked up from reference TRBV9 and TRBJ2-5, is DSGVTQTPKHLITATGQRVTLRCSPRSGDLSVYWYQQSLDQGLQFLIQYYNGEERAKGNILERFSAQQFPDLHSELNLSSLELGDSALYFCASSPRTERETQYFGPGTRLLVL.